This TCR beta chain was identified in a study of CD8 T cells in Susac syndrome. Study-wide points: Where Susac syndrome CD4+ T cell repertoires were concerned, no clonal expansion was evident.

A remark on this clonotype: Its antigen is unknown.

Germline lookup yields CDR1 DFQATT and CDR2 SNEGSKA (reference sequence). J lost 5 bases, V lost 4 bases, and 7 bases had no gene match. CDR3 length: 14 amino acids. A quantity of about 0.5 to 1 ug RNA underwent reverse transcription using random hexamers. TCRdb reanalysed the immunoSEQ multiplex PCR reads using MiXCR and keeps one entry per CDR3 protein. The sample shows roughly 250,000 distinct CDR3 sequences, about 96% of them seen only once. Sequencing was done on a sample of CD4+ T cells from PBMCs. The origin of this receptor is a human donor with Susac syndrome. The chain couples TRBV20-1 to TRBJ2-7, with TRBD2 matching over 11 bases. The CDR3 here is CSATLTSGSNEQYF. Written as DNA, the CDR3 is TGCAGTGCTACCTTAACTAGCGGGAGCAACGAGCAGTACTTC.